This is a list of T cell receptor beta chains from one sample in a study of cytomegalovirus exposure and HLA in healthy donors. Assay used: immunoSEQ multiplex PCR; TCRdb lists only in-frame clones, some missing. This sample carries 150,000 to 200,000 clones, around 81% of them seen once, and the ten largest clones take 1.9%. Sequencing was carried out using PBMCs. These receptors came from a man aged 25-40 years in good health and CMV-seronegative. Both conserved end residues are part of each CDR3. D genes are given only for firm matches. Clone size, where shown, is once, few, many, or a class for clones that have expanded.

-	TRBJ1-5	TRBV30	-	CAWTGAYNQPQHF	TGTGCCTGGACAGGGGCCTACAATCAGCCCCAGCATTTT
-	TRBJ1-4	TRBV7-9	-	CASSLRVPGEKLFF	TGTGCCAGCAGTTTGCGAGTCCCGGGGGAAAAACTGTTTTTT
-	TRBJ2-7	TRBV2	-	CASEQTPGYEQYF	TGTGCCAGCGAACAGACTCCGGGGTACGAGCAGTACTTC
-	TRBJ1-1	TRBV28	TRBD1	CASSPRAGGNTEAFF	TGTGCCAGCAGTCCCCGGGCAGGGGGCAACACTGAAGCTTTCTTT
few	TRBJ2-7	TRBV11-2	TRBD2	CACIAGENNEQYF	TGTGCCTGTATAGCGGGAGAAAACAACGAGCAGTACTTC
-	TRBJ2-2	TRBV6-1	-	CASSEGHLSGELFF	TGTGCCAGCAGTGAAGGACACCTATCCGGGGAGCTGTTTTTT
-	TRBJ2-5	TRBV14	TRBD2	CASSQDRFGRLAGTQETQYF	TGTGCCAGCAGCCAAGATAGGTTCGGGAGACTAGCGGGGACTCAAGAGACCCAGTACTTC
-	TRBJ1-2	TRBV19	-	CASSINFYGYTF	TGTGCCAGTAGTATTAACTTCTATGGCTACACCTTC
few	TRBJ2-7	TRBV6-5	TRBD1	CASSYGTGVFEQYF	TGTGCCAGCAGTTATGGGACAGGGGTCTTCGAGCAGTACTTC
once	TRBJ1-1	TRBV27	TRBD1	CASSPWTGGATEAFF	TGTGCCAGCAGTCCCTGGACAGGGGGCGCCACTGAAGCTTTCTTT
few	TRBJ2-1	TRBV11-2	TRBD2	CASSSPAASGRYEQFF	TGTGCCAGCAGCTCCCCCGCGGCTAGCGGGCGGTATGAGCAGTTCTTC
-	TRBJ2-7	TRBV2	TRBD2	CASSSGTSNYEQYF	TGTGCCAGCAGTTCCGGGACTAGCAACTACGAGCAGTACTTC
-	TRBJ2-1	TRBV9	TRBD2	CASSPRLAGGFRDEQFF	TGTGCCAGCAGCCCCAGACTAGCGGGAGGGTTCCGAGATGAGCAGTTCTTC
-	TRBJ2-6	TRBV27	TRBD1	CASRPLTGTGDNFGANVLTF	TGTGCCAGCAGGCCCCTTACCGGGACAGGGGATAATTTTGGGGCCAACGTCCTGACTTTC
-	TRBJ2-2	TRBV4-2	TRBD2	CASRSSGANTGELFF	TGTGCCAGCAGGTCCAGCGGGGCGAACACCGGGGAGCTGTTTTTT
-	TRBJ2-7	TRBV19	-	CASGRGDYEQYF	TGTGCCAGTGGCAGGGGCGACTACGAGCAGTACTTC
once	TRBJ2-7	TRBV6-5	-	CASRGSAYEQYF	TGTGCCAGCAGAGGGAGTGCCTACGAGCAGTACTTC
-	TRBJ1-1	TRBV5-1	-	CASSPQGGNTEAFF	TGCGCCAGCAGCCCGCAAGGGGGGAACACTGAAGCTTTCTTT
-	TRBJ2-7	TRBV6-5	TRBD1	CASSYRDRVEYEQYF	TGTGCCAGCAGTTACCGAGACAGGGTGGAATACGAGCAGTACTTC
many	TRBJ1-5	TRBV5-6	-	CASSSRTENQPQHF	TGTGCCAGCAGCTCAAGGACAGAGAATCAGCCCCAGCATTTT
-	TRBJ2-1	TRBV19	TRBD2	CASTLAGGQREQFF	TGTGCCAGTACTTTGGCGGGAGGGCAGAGGGAGCAGTTCTTC
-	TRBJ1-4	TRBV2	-	CASLNRVIEKLFF	TGTGCCAGCCTCAACAGGGTAATTGAAAAACTGTTTTTT
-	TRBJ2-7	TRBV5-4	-	CASSLARRGEQYF	TGTGCCAGCAGCTTGGCCCGACGCGGCGAGCAGTACTTC
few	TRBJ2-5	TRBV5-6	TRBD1	CASSYRGLRQETQYF	TGTGCCAGCAGCTACAGGGGTCTTAGACAAGAGACCCAGTACTTC
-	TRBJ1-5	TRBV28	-	CASSLSGRSNQPQHF	TGTGCCAGCAGTTTGAGCGGGAGGAGCAATCAGCCCCAGCATTTT
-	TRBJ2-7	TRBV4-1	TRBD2	CASSQGLPGGDEQYF	TGCGCCAGCAGCCAAGGGTTGCCTGGGGGGGACGAGCAGTACTTC
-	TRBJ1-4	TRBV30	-	CAWRGLQGTKKLFF	TGTGCCTGGAGGGGGCTTCAGGGAACTAAAAAACTGTTTTTT
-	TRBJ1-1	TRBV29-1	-	CSVEAGGRAFF	TGCAGCGTTGAGGCGGGAGGTAGAGCTTTCTTT
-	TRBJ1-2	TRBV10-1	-	CASSAGAGRGYGYTF	TGCGCCAGCAGTGCCGGTGCGGGACGCGGCTATGGCTACACCTTC
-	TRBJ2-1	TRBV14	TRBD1	CASSLGQLEQFF	TGTGCCAGCAGCCTGGGACAGCTTGAGCAGTTCTTC
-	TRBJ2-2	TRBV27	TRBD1	CASRPQGAVTGELFF	TGTGCCAGCCGCCCGCAGGGGGCGGTCACCGGGGAGCTGTTTTTT
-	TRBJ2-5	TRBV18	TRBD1	CASSPDRVQETQYF	TGTGCCAGCTCACCAGACAGGGTTCAAGAGACCCAGTACTTC
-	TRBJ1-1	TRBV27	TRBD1	CASSPQGQPNTEAFF	TGTGCCAGCAGTCCCCAGGGACAGCCGAACACTGAAGCTTTCTTT
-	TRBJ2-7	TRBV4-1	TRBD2	CASSPSGSNYEQYF	TGCGCCAGCAGCCCGAGCGGGAGTAACTACGAGCAGTACTTC
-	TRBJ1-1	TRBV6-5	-	CASSYEVFGSTEAFF	TGTGCCAGCAGTTACGAGGTATTCGGGTCCACTGAAGCTTTCTTT
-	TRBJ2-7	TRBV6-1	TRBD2	CASRSLAGSSYEQYF	TGTGCCAGCAGATCCTTAGCGGGCTCCTCCTACGAGCAGTACTTC
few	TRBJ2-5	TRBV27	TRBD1	CASSLTGVETQYF	TGTGCCAGCAGTTTAACAGGGGTCGAGACCCAGTACTTC
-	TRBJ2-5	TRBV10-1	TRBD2	CASSPGDYPQETQYF	TGCGCCAGCAGTCCCGGGGACTATCCTCAAGAGACCCAGTACTTC
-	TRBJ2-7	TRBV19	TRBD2	CASTYRDGRALEQYF	TGTGCCAGTACCTATCGGGACGGGAGGGCCCTCGAGCAGTACTTC
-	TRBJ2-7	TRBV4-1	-	CASSPTPQGSREQYF	TGCGCCAGCAGCCCGACCCCCCAGGGCTCGAGGGAGCAGTACTTC
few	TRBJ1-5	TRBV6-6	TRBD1	CASTETGGLQPQHF	TGTGCCAGCACTGAGACAGGGGGTTTACAGCCCCAGCATTTT
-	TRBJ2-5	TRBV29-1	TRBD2	CSATSGRNLRYF	TGCAGCGCCACTAGCGGGAGGAACCTGCGGTACTTC
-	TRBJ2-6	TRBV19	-	CASSYFLSGANVLTF	TGTGCCAGCTCGTATTTTCTCTCTGGGGCCAACGTCCTGACTTTC
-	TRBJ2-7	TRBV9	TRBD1	CASSVGGTGFYEQYF	TGTGCCAGCAGCGTAGGTGGGACAGGGTTTTACGAGCAGTACTTC
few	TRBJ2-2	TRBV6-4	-	CASSDSSGTGELFF	TGTGCCAGCAGTGACTCGTCCGGTACCGGGGAGCTGTTTTTT
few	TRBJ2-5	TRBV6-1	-	CASSFLGVQETQYF	TGTGCCAGCAGTTTTCTGGGCGTCCAAGAGACCCAGTACTTC
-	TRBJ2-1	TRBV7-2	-	CASTIKQFYNEQFF	TGTGCCAGCACTATTAAACAGTTCTACAATGAGCAGTTCTTC
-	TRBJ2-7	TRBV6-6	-	CASAPGAYEQYF	TGTGCCAGCGCCCCCGGAGCCTACGAGCAGTACTTC
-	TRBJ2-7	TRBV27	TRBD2	CASSFGGGRSYEQYF	TGTGCCAGCAGTTTCGGCGGGGGGAGGTCCTACGAGCAGTACTTC
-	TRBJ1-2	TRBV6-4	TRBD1	CASSDSNRGPYYGYTF	TGTGCCAGCAGTGACTCGAACAGGGGTCCCTACTATGGCTACACCTTC
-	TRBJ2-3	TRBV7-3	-	CASSQRPGTDTQYF	TGTGCCAGCAGCCAACGCCCGGGGACAGATACGCAGTATTTT
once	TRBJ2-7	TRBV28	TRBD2	CASRLGLANEQYF	TGTGCCAGCAGATTGGGACTAGCAAACGAGCAGTACTTC
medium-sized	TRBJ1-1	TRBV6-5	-	CASSTPGDTEAFF	TGTGCCAGCAGTACTCCGGGGGATACTGAAGCTTTCTTT
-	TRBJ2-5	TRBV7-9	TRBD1	CASSLDRAKETQYF	TGTGCCAGCAGCTTGGACAGGGCCAAAGAGACCCAGTACTTC
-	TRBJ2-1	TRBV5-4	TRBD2	CASSLALAGGYNEQFF	TGTGCCAGCAGCTTGGCCCTAGCGGGAGGCTACAATGAGCAGTTCTTC
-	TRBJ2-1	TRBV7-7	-	CASSLGGLGNEQFF	TGTGCTAGCAGCTTAGGTGGGCTCGGAAATGAGCAGTTCTTC
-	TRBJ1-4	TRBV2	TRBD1	CASSESQGVGKLFF	TGTGCCAGCAGTGAATCACAGGGGGTCGGAAAACTGTTTTTT
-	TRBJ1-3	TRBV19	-	CASTTVFSGNTIYF	TGTGCCAGTACTACAGTCTTCTCTGGAAACACCATATATTTT
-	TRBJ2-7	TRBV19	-	CASSTTYEQYF	TGTGCCAGTAGTACAACCTACGAGCAGTACTTC
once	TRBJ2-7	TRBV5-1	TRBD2	CASSSGGGTSYEQYF	TGCGCCAGCAGCTCCGGGGGGGGGACCTCCTACGAGCAGTACTTC